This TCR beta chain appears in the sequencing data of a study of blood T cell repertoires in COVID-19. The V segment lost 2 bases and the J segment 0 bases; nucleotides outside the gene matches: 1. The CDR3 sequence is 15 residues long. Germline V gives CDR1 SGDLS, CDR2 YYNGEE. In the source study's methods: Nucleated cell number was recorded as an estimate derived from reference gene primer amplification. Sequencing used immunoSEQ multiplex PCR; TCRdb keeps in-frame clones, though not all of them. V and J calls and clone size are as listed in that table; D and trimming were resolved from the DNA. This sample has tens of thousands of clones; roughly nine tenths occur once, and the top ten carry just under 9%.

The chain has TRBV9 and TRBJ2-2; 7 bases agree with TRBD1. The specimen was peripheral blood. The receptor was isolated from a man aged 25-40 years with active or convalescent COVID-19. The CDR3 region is CASSVGTANTGELFF. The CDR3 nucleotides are TGTGCCAGCAGCGTTGGGACAGCGAACACCGGGGAGCTGTTTTTT.